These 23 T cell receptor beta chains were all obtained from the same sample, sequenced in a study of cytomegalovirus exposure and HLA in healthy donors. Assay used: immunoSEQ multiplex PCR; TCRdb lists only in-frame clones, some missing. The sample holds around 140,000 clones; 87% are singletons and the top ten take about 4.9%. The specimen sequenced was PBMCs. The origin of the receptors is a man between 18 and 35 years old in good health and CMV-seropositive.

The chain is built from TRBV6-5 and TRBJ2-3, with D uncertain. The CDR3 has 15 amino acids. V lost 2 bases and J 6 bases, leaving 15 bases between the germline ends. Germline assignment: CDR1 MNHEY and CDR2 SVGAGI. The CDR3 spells CASSYHQFRPDTQYF. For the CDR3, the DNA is TGTGCCAGCAGTTACCACCAGTTTCGCCCGGATACGCAGTATTTT.

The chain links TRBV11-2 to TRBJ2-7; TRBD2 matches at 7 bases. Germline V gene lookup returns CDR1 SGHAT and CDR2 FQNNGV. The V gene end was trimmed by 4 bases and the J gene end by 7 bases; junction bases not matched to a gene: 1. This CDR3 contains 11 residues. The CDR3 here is CASSSSGEQYF. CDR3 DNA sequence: TGTGCCAGCAGCTCTAGCGGTGAGCAGTACTTC.

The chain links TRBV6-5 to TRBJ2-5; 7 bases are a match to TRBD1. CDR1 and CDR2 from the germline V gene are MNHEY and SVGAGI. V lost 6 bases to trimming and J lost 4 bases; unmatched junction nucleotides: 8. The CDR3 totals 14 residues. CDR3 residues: CASRSYRGPETQYF. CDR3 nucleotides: TGTGCCAGCAGATCATACAGGGGCCCAGAGACCCAGTACTTC.

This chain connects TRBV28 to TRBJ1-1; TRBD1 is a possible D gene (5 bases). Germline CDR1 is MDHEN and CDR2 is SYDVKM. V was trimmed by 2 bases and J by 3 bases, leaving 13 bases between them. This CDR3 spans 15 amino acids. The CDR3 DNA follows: TGTGCCAGCAGTTTAGACAGAACGGGCTACACTGAAGCTTTCTTT. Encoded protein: CASSLDRTGYTEAFF.

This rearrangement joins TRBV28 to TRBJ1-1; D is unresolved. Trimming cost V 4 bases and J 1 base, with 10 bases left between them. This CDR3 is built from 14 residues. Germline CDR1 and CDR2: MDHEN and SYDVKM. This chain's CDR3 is CASSYYLQNTEAFF. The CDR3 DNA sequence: TGTGCCAGCAGTTACTACCTACAGAACACTGAAGCTTTCTTT.

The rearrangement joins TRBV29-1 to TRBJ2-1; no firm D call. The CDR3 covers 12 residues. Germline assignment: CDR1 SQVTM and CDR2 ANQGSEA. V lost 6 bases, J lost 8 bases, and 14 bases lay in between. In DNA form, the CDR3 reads TGCAGCGTCTCTGCGGTCGGCGATGAGCAGTTCTTC. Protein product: CSVSAVGDEQFF.

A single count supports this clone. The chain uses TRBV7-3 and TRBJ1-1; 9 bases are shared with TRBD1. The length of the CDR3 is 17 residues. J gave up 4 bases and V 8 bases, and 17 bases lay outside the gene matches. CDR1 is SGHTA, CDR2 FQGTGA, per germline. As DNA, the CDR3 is TGTGCCAGCTCCATGGAGGGACAGGGAATCGGGGGCACTGAAGCTTTCTTT. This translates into CASSMEGQGIGGTEAFF. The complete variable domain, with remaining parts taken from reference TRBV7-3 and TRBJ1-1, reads GAGVSQTPSNKVTEKGKYVELRCDPISGHTALYWYRQSLGQGPEFLIYFQGTGAADDSGLPNDRFFAVRPEGSVSTLKIQRTERGDSAVYLCASSMEGQGIGGTEAFFGQGTRLTVV.

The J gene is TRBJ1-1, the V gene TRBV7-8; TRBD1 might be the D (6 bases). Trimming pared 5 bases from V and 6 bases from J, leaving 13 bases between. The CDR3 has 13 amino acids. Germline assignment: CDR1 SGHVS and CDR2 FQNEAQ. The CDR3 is CASSLQGLSEAFF. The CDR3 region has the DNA TGTGCCAGCAGCCTACAGGGTCTCTCTGAAGCTTTCTTT. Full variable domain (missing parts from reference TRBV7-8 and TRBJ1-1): GAGVSQSPRYKVAKRGQDVALRCDPISGHVSLFWYQQALGQGPEFLTYFQNEAQLDKSGLPSDRFFAERPEGSVSTLKIQRTQQEDSAVYLCASSLQGLSEAFFGQGTRLTVV.

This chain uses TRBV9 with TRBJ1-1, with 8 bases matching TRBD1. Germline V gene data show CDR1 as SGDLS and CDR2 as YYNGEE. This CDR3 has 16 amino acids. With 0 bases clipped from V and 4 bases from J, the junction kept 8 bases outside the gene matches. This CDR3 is CASSVESRTGPTEAFF. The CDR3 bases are TGTGCCAGCAGCGTAGAATCAAGGACAGGGCCCACTGAAGCTTTCTTT.

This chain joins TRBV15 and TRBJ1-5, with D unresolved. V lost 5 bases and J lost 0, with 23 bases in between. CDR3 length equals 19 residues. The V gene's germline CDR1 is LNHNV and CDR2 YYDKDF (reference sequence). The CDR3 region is CATSYPSGSEGISNQPQHF. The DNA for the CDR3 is TGTGCCACCAGCTACCCCTCGGGGAGCGAAGGGATTAGCAATCAGCCCCAGCATTTT.

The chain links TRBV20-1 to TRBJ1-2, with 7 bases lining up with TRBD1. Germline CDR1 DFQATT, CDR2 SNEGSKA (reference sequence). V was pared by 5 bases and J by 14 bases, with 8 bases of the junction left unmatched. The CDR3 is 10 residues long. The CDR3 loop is CSADGQAFTF. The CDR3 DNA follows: TGCAGTGCTGACGGACAGGCGTTTACCTTC.

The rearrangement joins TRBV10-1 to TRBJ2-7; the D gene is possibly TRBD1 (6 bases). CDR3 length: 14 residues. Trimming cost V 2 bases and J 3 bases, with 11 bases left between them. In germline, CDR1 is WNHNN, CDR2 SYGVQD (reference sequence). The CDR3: CASSEHRVSYEQYF. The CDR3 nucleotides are TGCGCCAGCAGTGAGCACAGGGTGAGCTACGAGCAGTACTTC.

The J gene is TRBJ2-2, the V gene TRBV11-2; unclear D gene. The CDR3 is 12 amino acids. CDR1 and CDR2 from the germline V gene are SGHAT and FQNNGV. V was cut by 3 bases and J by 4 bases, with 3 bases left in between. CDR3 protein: CASSFSTGELFF. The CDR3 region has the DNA TGTGCCAGCAGCTTCAGCACCGGGGAGCTGTTTTTT.

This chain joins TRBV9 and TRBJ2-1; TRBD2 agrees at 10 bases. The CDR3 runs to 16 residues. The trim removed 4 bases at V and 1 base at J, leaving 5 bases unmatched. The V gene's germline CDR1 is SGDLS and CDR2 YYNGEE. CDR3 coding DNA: TGTGCCAGCAGCCCCCGGACTAGCGGTTCCTACAATGAGCAGTTCTTC. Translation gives CASSPRTSGSYNEQFF.

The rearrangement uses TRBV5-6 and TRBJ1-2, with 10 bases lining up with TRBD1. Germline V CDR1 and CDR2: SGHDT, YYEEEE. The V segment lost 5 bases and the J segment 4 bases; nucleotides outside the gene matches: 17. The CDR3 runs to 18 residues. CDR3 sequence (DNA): TGTGCCAGCAGACCGGGACAGGGGAGGACTTACGGAATCTATGGCTACACCTTC. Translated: CASRPGQGRTYGIYGYTF.

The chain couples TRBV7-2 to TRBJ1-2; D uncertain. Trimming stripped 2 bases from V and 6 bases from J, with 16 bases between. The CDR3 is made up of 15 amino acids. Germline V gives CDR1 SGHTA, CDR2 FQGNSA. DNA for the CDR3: TGTGCCAGCAGCTTAAGTCGGTCGGGGAGCCATGGCTACACCTTC. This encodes CASSLSRSGSHGYTF.

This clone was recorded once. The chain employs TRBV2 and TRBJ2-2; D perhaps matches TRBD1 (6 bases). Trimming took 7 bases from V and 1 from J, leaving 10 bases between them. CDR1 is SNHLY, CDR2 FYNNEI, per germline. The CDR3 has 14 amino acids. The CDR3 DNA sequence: TGTGCCAGCACCCAGGGGATGAACACCGGGGAGCTGTTTTTT. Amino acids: CASTQGMNTGELFF.

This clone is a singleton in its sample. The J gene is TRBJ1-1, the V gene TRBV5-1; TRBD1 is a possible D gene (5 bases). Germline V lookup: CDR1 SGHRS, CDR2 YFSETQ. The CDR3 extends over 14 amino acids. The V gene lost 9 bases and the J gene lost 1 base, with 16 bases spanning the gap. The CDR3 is CATRGGASNTEAFF. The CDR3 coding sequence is TGCGCCACACGGGGGGGAGCATCGAACACTGAAGCTTTCTTT.

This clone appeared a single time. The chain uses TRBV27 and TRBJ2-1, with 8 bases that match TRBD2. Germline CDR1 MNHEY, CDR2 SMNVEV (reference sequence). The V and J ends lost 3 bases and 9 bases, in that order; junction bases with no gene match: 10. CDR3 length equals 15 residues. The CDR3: CASSFNGLAPGEQFF. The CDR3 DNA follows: TGTGCCAGCAGTTTTAATGGACTAGCCCCGGGTGAGCAGTTCTTC.

Written as DNA, the CDR3 is TGTGCCAGCACGCAAGGGGACAGGGGGTATTGGCAGTACTTC. Protein sequence: CASTQGDRGYWQYF. The chain combines TRBV28 with TRBJ2-7, with 11 nucleotides matching TRBD1. The CDR3 has 14 amino acids. Germline V gene lookup returns CDR1 MDHEN and CDR2 SYDVKM. Trimming at V came to 7 bases and at J to 9 bases, leaving 11 bases not matched to a gene.

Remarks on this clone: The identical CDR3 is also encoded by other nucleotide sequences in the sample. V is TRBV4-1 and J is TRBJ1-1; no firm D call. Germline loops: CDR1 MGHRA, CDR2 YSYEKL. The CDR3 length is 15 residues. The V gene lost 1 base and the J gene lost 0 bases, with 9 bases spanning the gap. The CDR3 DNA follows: TGCGCCAGCAGCCAAGGAACAGACATGAACACTGAAGCTTTCTTT. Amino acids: CASSQGTDMNTEAFF.

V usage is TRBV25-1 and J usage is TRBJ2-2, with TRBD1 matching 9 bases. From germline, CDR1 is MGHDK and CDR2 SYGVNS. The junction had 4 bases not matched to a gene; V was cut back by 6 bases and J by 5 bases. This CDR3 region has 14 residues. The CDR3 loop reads CASRGTGMTGELFF. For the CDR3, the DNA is TGTGCCAGCAGGGGGACAGGGATGACCGGGGAGCTGTTTTTT.

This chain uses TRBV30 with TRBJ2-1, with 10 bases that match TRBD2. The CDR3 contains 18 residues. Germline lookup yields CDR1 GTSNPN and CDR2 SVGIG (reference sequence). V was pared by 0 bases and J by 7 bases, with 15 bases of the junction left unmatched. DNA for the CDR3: TGTGCCTGGAGTGTAAGGAGGGGAGGGCTAGCGGGAGCAAATGAGCAGTTCTTC. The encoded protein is CAWSVRRGGLAGANEQFF. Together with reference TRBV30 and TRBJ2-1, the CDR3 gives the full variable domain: SQTIHQWPATLVQPVGSPLSLECTVEGTSNPNLYWYRQAAGRGLQLLFYSVGIGQISSEVPQNLSASRPQDRQFILSSKKLLLSDSGFYLCAWSVRRGGLAGANEQFFGPGTRLTVL.